A selection of T cell receptor beta chains follows, all from one sample in a study of T-cell memory formation after mild COVID-19. TCRdb redid the calling of the 5' RACE reads with MiXCR, one entry per CDR3 protein. In the table there are approximately 150,000 distinct CDR3 sequences, more than 12% of which are singletons. What was sequenced was PBMCs or a T cell subset sorted from them (not recorded which). These receptors were collected from an adult woman who had mild COVID-19 (a few samples of this study predate the infection). Cell type and time point are not known. CDR3s leave out the opening cysteine and the closing phenylalanine or tryptophan. D genes are given only for firm matches.

ASSFYVESGNTIY TRBV7-2 NA 13
SATGTGVQETQY TRBV20-1 TRBD1 12
SPDRTGMAYEQY TRBV29-1 NA 12
ASSFTSGGYNEQF TRBV7-2 TRBD2 13
ASSDQHRGLNTEAF TRBV7-8 TRBD1 14
ASSTRTSLTDTQY TRBV12-3/TRBV12-4 TRBD2 13
ASRGTPSTDTQY TRBV12-3/TRBV12-4 NA 12
ASGDGGSYGYT TRBV9 NA 11
ASSPGTLPAKNIQY TRBV19 NA 14
ASSLRTGGIGGELF TRBV3-1 TRBD1 14
ASSFVSSVMAQTTNEQL TRBV12-3/TRBV12-4 NA 17
ASSLKGGQRNEKLF TRBV7-8 TRBD1 14
ASSRDLPYEQY TRBV5-5 NA 11
ATSRRRGAHNEQF TRBV15 NA 13
ASSFGQGQPQH TRBV12-3/TRBV12-4 NA 11